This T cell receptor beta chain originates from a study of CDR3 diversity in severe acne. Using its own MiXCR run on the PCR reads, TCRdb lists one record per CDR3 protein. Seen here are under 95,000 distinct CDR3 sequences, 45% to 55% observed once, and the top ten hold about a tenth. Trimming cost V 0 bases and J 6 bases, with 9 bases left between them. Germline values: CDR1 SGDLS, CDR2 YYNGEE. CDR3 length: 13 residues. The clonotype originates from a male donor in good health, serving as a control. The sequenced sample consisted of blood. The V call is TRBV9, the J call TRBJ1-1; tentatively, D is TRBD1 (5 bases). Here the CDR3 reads CASSVGRGAEAFF. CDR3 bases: TGTGCCAGCAGCGTAGGCCGGGGGGCTGAAGCTTTCTTT.